The clone carrying this T cell receptor beta chain was seen many times. Its target is not known. TCRdb redid the calling of the reads with MiXCR, one entry per CDR3 protein. The data contain over 450,000 distinct CDR3 sequences, 11% of them seen just once; the ten biggest clones take up 10%. The germline CDR1 and CDR2 sequences are DFQATT and SNEGSKA (reference sequence). The CDR3 is 15 amino acids. Trimming cost V 3 bases and J 8 bases; bases outside gene matches: 13. This entry is derived from a study of T cell repertoires in cytomegalovirus infection. Notes on the study in general: Cumulative frequency (of public TCR beta family members) identified carriers of CMV plus the relevant HLA.

Sequencing input: PBMCs. This chain joins TRBV20-1 and TRBJ2-1; 7 bases fit TRBD1. The sequence came from a human donor in good health (CMV status not recorded). Some clones in this sample may be carry-over from other donors' samples. CDR3 region: CSARGTVLVKDEQFF. The CDR3 DNA is TGCAGTGCTAGGGGGACAGTCCTCGTGAAGGATGAGCAGTTCTTC.